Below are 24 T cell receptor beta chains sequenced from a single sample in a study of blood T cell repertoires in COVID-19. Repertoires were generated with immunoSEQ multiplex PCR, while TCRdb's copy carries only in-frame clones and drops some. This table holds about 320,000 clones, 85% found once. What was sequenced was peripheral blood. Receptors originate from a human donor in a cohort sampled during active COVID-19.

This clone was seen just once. The CDR3 region is CASSQGAGRFVYGYTF. For the CDR3, the DNA is TGTGCCAGCAGCCAAGGGGCAGGGAGGTTTGTCTATGGCTACACCTTC. V gene TRBV7-2 combines with J gene TRBJ1-2; D is possibly TRBD1 (5 bases). Germline loops: CDR1 SGHTA, CDR2 FQGNSA. Trimming shortened V by 5 bases and J by 4 bases, and 20 bases separated the two germline ends. This CDR3 is built from 16 residues.

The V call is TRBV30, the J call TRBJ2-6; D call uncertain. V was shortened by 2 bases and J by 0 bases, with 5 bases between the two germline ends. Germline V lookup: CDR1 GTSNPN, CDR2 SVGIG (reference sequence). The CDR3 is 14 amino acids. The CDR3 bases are TGTGCCTGGAGTAGACTCTCTGGGGCCAACGTCCTGACTTTC. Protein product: CAWSRLSGANVLTF. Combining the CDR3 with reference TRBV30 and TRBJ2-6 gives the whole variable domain SQTIHQWPATLVQPVGSPLSLECTVEGTSNPNLYWYRQAAGRGLQLLFYSVGIGQISSEVPQNLSASRPQDRQFILSSKKLLLSDSGFYLCAWSRLSGANVLTFGAGSRLTVL.

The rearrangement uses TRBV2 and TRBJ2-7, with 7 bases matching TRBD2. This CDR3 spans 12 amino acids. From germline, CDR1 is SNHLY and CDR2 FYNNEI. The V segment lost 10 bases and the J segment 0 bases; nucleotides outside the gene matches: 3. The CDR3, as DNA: TGTGCCACGCGGGGGAACTCCTACGAGCAGTACTTC. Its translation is CATRGNSYEQYF.

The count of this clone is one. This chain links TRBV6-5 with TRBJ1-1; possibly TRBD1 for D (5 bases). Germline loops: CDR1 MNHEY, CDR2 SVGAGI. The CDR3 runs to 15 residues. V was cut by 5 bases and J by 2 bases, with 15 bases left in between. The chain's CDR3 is CASSNWMTENTEAFF. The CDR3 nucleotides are TGTGCCAGCAGTAACTGGATGACAGAAAACACTGAAGCTTTCTTT.

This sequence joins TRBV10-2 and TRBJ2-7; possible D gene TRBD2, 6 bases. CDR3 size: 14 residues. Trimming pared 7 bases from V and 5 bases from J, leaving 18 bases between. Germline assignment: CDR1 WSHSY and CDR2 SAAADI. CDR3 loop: CASTSRRGVDEQYF. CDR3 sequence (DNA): TGCGCCAGCACCTCACGGAGGGGTGTCGACGAGCAGTACTTC.

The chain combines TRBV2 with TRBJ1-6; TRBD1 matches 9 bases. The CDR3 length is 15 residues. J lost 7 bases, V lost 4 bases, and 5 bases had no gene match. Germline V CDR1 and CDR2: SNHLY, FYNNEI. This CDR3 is CASSAGQGPNSPLHF. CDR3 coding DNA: TGTGCCAGCAGTGCTGGACAGGGGCCGAATTCACCCCTCCACTTT.

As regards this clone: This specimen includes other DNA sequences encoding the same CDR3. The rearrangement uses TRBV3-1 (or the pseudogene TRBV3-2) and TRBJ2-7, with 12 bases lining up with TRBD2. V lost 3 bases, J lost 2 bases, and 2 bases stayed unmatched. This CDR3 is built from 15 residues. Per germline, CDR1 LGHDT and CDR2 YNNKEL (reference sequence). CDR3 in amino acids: CASSQASGGAYEQYF. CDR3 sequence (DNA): TGTGCCAGCAGCCAGGCTAGCGGGGGGGCCTACGAGCAGTACTTC.

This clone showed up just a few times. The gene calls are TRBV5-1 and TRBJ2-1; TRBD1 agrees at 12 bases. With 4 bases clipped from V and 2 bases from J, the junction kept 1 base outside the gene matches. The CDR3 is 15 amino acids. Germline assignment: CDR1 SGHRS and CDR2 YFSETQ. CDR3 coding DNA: TGCGCCAGCAGCGGGACAGGGGGCCCCTACAATGAGCAGTTCTTC. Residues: CASSGTGGPYNEQFF.

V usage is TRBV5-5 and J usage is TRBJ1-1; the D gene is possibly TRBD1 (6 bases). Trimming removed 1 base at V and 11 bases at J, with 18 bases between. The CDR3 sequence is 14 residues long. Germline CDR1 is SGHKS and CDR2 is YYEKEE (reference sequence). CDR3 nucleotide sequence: TGTGCCAGCAGCTTGCTGGGGACATCCTGGTCGGCTTTCTTT. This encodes CASSLLGTSWSAFF.

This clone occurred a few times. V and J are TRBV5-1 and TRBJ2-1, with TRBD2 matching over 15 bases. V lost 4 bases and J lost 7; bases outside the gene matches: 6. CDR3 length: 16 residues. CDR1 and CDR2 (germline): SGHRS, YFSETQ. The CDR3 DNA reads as TGCGCCAGCAGCCCCTGGACTAGCGGGGGGGCAAATGAGCAGTTCTTC. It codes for CASSPWTSGGANEQFF.

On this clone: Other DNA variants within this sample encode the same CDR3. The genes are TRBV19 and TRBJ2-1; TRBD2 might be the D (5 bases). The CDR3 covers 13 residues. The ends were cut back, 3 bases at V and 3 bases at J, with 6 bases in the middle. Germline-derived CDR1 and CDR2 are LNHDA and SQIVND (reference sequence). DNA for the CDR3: TGTGCCAGTAGTATTGGACTCTACAATGAGCAGTTCTTC. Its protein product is CASSIGLYNEQFF.

CDR3 protein: CASSLDYRPNSPLHF. CDR3 in DNA: TGCGCCAGCAGCTTGGACTACCGACCGAATTCACCCCTCCACTTT. V and J are TRBV5-1 and TRBJ1-6; D is unresolved. This CDR3 has 15 residues. Germline V gene sequence: CDR1 SGHRS, CDR2 YFSETQ. Deletions cut 0 bases from V and 7 bases from J, with 11 bases between.

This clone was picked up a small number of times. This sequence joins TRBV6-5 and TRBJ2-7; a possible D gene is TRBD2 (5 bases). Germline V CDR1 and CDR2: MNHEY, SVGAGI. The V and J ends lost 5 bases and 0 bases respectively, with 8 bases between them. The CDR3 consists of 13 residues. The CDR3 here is CASSPRGSYEQYF. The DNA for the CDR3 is TGTGCCAGCAGTCCTCGGGGCTCCTACGAGCAGTACTTC.

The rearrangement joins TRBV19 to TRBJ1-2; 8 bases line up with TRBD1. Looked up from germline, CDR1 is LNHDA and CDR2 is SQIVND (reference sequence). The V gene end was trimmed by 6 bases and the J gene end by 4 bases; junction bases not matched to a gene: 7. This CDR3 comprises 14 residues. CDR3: CASSAQGVFYGYTF. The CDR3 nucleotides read TGTGCCAGTAGCGCACAGGGGGTGTTCTATGGCTACACCTTC.

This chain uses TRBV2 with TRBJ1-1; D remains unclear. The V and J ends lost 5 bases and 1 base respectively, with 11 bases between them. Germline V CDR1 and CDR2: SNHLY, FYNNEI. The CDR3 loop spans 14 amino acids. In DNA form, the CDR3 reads TGTGCCAGCAGTAAGTCGGAGGGGAACACTGAAGCTTTCTTT. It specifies CASSKSEGNTEAFF.

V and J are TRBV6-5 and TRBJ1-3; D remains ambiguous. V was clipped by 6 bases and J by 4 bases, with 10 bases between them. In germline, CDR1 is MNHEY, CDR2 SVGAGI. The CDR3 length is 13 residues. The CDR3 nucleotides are TGTGCCAGCAGAGGACTGAGGGGAAACACCATATATTTT. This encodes CASRGLRGNTIYF.

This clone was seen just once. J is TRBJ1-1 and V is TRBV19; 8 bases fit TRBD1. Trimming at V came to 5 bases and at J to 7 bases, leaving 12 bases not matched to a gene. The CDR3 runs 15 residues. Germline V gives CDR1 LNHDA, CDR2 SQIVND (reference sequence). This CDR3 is CASSPDRGGFGEAFF. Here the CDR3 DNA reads TGTGCCAGTAGTCCAGACAGGGGCGGTTTCGGTGAAGCTTTCTTT. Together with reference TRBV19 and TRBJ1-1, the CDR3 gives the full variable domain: DGGITQSPKYLFRKEGQNVTLSCEQNLNHDAMYWYRQDPGQGLRLIYYSQIVNDFQKGDIAEGYSVSREKKESFPLTVTSAQKNPTAFYLCASSPDRGGFGEAFFGQGTRLTVV.

The DNA for the CDR3 is TGTGCCAGCAGGCAAACAGGGCAGTCTGGCTACACCTTC. Residues: CASRQTGQSGYTF. This chain links TRBV7-3 with TRBJ1-2; tentatively, D is TRBD1 (6 bases). Germline lookup yields CDR1 SGHTA and CDR2 FQGTGA. The V end lost 6 bases, the J end lost 7 bases, and 15 bases lay between the germline ends. This CDR3 region has 13 residues. Together with reference TRBV7-3 and TRBJ1-2, the CDR3 gives the full variable domain: GAGVSQTPSNKVTEKGKYVELRCDPISGHTALYWYRQSLGQGPEFLIYFQGTGAADDSGLPNDRFFAVRPEGSVSTLKIQRTERGDSAVYLCASRQTGQSGYTFGSGTRLTVV.

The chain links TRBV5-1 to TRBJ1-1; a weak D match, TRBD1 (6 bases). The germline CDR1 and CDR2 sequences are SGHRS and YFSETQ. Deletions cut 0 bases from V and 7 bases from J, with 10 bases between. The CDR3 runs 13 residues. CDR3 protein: CASSLAGDGEAFF. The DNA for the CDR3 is TGCGCCAGCAGCTTGGCAGGGGACGGTGAAGCTTTCTTT.

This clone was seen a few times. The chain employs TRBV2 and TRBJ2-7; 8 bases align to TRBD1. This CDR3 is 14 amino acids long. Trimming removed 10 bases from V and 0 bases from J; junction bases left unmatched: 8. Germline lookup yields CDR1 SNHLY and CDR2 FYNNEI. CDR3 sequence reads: CATSGTGVSYEQYF. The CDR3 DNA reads TGTGCCACTTCCGGGACAGGTGTCTCCTACGAGCAGTACTTC.

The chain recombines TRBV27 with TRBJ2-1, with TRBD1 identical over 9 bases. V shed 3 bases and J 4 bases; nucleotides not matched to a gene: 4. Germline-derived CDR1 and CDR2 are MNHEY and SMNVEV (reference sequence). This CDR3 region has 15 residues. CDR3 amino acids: CASSFGQGFYNEQFF. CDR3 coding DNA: TGTGCCAGCAGTTTCGGACAGGGGTTTTACAATGAGCAGTTCTTC.

CDR3 protein: CASSPSTANYEQYF. Here the CDR3 DNA reads TGTGCCAGCAGCCCCTCGACAGCCAACTACGAGCAGTACTTC. V and J are TRBV7-9 and TRBJ2-7; TRBD1 might be the D (5 bases). The CDR3 covers 14 residues. V was pared by 5 bases and J by 3 bases, with 14 bases between. Per germline, CDR1 SEHNR and CDR2 FQNEAQ (reference sequence).

The CDR3 sequence: CASSALEMNTEAFF. CDR3 coding DNA: TGTGCCAGCAGCGCATTAGAGATGAACACTGAAGCTTTCTTT. The V and J genes are TRBV7-3 and TRBJ1-1, with D unclear. This CDR3 spans 14 amino acids. Deletions cut 5 bases from V and 0 bases from J, with 10 bases between. Germline V gives CDR1 SGHTA, CDR2 FQGTGA.

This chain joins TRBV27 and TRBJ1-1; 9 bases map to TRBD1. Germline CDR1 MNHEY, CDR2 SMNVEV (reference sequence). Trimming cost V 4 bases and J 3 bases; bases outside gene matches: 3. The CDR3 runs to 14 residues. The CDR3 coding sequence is TGTGCCAGCAGTTGGGGACAGGGTTACACTGAAGCTTTCTTT. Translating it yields CASSWGQGYTEAFF.